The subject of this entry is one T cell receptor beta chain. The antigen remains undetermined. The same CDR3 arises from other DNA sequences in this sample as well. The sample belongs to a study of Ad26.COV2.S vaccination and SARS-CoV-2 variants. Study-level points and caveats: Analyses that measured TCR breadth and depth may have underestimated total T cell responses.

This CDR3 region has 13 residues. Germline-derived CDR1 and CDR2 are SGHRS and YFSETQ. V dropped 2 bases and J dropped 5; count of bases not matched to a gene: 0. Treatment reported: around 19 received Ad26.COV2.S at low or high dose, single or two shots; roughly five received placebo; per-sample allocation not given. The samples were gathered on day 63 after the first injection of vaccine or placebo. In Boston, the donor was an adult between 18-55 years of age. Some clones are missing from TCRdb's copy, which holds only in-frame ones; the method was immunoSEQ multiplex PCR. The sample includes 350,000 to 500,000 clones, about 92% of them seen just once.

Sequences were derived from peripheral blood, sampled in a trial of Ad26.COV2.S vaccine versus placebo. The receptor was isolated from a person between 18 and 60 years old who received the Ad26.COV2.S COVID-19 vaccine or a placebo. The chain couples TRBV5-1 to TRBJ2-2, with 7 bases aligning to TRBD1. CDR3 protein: CASSLQGTGELFF. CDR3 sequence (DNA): TGCGCCAGCAGCTTACAGGGGACCGGGGAGCTGTTTTTT.